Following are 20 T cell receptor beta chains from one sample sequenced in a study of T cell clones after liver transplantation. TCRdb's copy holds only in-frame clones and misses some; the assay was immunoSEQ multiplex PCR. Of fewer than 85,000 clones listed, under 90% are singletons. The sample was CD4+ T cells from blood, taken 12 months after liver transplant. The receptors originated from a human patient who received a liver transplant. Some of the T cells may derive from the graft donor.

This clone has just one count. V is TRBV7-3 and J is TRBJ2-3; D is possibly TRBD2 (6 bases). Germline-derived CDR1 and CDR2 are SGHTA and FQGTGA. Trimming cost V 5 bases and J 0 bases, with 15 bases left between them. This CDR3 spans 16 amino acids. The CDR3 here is CASSPGLRRSTDTQYF. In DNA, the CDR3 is TGTGCCAGCAGCCCCGGACTACGACGAAGCACAGATACGCAGTATTTT.

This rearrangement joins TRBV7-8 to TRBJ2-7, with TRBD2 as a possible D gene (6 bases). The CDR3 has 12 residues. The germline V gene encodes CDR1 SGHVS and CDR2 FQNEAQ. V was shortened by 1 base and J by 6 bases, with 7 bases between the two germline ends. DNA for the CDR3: TGTGCCAGCAGCTTAGGGGGAGGCGAGCAGTACTTC. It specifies CASSLGGGEQYF.

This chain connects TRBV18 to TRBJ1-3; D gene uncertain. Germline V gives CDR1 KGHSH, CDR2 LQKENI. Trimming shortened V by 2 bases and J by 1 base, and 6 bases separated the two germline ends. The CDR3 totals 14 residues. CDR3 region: CASSPTSSGNTIYF. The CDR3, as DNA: TGTGCCAGCTCACCAACGTCATCTGGAAACACCATATATTTT. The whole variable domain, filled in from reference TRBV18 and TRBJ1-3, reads NAGVMQNPRHLVRRRGQEARLRCSPMKGHSHVYWYRQLPEEGLKFMVYLQKENIIDESGMPKERFSAEFPKEGPSILRIQQVVRGDSAAYFCASSPTSSGNTIYFGEGSWLTVV.

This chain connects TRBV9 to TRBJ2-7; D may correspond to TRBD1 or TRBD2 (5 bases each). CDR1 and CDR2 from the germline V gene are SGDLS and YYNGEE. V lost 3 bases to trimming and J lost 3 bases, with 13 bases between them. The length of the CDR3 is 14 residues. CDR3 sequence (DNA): TGTGCCAGCAGCGCCGGGGACCTCCGCTACGAGCAGTACTTC. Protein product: CASSAGDLRYEQYF. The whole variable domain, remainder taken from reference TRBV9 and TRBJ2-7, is DSGVTQTPKHLITATGQRVTLRCSPRSGDLSVYWYQQSLDQGLQFLIQYYNGEERAKGNILERFSAQQFPDLHSELNLSSLELGDSALYFCASSAGDLRYEQYFGPGTRLTVT.

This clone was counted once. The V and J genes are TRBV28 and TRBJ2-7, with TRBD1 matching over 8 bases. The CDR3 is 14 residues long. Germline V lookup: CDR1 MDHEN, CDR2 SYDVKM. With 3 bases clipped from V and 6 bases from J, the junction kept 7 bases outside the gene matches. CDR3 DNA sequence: TGTGCCAGCAGTTTCGCCGACAGGGGAGGCGAGCAGTACTTC. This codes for CASSFADRGGEQYF.

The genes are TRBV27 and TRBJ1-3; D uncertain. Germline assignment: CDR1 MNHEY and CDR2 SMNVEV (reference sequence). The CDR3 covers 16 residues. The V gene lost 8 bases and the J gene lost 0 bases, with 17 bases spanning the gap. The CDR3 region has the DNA TGTGCCAGCGCGAGCGTGGGCATAGCCTCTGGAAACACCATATATTTT. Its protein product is CASASVGIASGNTIYF.

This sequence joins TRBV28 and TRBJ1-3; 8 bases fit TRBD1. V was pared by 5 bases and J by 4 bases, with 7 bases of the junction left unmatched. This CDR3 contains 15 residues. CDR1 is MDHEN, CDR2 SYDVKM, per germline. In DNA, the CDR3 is TGTGCCAGCAGTCTAGACCAGGGGGCCGGAAACACCATATATTTT. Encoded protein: CASSLDQGAGNTIYF.

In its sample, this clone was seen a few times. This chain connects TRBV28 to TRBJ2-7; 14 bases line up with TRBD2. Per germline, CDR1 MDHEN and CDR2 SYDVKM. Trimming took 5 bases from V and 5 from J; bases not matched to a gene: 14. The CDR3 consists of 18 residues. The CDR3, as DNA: TGTGCCAGCAGTCCCGGACTAGCGGGAGGCCGCGTAGGCCACGAGCAGTACTTC. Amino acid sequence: CASSPGLAGGRVGHEQYF.

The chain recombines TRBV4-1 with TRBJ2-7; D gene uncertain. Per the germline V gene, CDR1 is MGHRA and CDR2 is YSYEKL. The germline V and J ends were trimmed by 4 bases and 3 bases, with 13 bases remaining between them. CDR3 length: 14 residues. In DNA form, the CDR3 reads TGCGCCAGCAGCCGCCAGACGCAGGACTACGAGCAGTACTTC. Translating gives CASSRQTQDYEQYF.

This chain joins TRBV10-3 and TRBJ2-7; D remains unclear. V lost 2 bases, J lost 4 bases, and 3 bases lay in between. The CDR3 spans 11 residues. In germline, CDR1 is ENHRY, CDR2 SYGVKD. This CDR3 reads CAISEGYEQYF. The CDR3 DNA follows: TGTGCCATCAGTGAGGGATACGAGCAGTACTTC.

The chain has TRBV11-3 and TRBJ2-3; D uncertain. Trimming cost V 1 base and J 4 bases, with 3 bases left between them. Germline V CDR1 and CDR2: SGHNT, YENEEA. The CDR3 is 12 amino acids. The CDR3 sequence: CASSLGADTQYF. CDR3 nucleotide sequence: TGTGCCAGCAGCTTAGGGGCAGATACGCAGTATTTT.

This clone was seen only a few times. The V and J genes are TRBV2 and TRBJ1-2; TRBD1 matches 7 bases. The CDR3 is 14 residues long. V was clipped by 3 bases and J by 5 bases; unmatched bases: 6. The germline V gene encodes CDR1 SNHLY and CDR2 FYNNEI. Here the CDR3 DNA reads TGTGCCAGCAGTGAGCAGGGGGTAGGGTATGGCTACACCTTC. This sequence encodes CASSEQGVGYGYTF.

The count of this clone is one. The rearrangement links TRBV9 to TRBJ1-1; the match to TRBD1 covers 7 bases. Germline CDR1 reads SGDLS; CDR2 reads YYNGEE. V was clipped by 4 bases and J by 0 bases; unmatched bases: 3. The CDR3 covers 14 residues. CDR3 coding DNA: TGTGCCAGCAGCCGACAGGGCCTGAACACTGAAGCTTTCTTT. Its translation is CASSRQGLNTEAFF. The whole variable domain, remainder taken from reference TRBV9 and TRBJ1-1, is DSGVTQTPKHLITATGQRVTLRCSPRSGDLSVYWYQQSLDQGLQFLIQYYNGEERAKGNILERFSAQQFPDLHSELNLSSLELGDSALYFCASSRQGLNTEAFFGQGTRLTVV.

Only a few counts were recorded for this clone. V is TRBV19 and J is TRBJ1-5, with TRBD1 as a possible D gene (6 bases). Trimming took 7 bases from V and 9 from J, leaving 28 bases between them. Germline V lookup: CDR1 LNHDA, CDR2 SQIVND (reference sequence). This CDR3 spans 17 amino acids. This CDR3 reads CASNTLTGGPLGSPQHF. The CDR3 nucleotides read TGTGCCAGTAACACTCTAACGGGGGGCCCCCTTGGTTCGCCCCAGCATTTT.

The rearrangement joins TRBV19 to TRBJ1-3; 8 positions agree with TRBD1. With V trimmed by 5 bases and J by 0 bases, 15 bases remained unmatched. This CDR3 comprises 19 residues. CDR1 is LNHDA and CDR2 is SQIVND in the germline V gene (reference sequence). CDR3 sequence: CASSPWTGPFWSSGNTIYF. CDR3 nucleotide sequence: TGTGCCAGTAGTCCGTGGACAGGGCCCTTCTGGAGCTCTGGAAACACCATATATTTT.

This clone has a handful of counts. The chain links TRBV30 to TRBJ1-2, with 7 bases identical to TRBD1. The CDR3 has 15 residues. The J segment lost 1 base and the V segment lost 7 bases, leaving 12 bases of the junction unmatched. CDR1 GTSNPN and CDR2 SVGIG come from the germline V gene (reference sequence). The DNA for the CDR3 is TGTGCCTCACGTGGGGACAGAATTTTTAACTATGGCTACACCTTC. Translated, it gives CASRGDRIFNYGYTF. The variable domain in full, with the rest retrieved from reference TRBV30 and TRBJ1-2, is SQTIHQWPATLVQPVGSPLSLECTVEGTSNPNLYWYRQAAGRGLQLLFYSVGIGQISSEVPQNLSASRPQDRQFILSSKKLLLSDSGFYLCASRGDRIFNYGYTFGSGTRLTVV.

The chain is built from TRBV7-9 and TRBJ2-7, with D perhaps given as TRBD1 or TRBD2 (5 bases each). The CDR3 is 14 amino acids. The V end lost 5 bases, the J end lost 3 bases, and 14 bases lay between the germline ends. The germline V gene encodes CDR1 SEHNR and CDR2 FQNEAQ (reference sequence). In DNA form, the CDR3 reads TGTGCCAGCAGCAACACCCTGGGGGTCTACGAGCAGTACTTC. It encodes CASSNTLGVYEQYF.

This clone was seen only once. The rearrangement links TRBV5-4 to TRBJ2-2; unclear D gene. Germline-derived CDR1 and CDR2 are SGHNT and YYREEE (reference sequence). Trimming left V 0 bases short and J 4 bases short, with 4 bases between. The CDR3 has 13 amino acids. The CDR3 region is CASSLVVTGELFF. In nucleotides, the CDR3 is TGTGCCAGCAGCTTGGTGGTCACCGGGGAGCTGTTTTTT.

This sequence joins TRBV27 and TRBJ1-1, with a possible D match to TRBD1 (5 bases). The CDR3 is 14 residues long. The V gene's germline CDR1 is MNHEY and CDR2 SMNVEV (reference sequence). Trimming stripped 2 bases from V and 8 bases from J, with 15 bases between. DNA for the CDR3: TGTGCCAGCAGTTTAGAATTTGGGGGAAGGGAAGCTTTCTTT. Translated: CASSLEFGGREAFF.

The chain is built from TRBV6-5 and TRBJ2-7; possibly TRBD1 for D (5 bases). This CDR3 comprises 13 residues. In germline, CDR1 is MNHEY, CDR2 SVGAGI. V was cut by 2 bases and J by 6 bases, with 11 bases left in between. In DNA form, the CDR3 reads TGTGCCAGCAGTTACCAACAGGACACCGAGCAGTACTTC. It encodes CASSYQQDTEQYF.